The 2 T cell receptor beta chains below were found in one sample sequenced in a study of shared T cell receptors in the human thymus. Only in-frame clones appear in the TCRdb table, and some are missing; sequencing was by immunoSEQ multiplex PCR. There are roughly 410,000 clones in the sample; roughly 94% occur only once, and about 0.02% lies in the top ten. The sequencing sample was made of thymocytes. The receptors here all came from a human donor.

The chain joins TRBV18 to TRBJ1-2; D is unclear. Trimming shortened V by 1 base and J by 2 bases, and 2 bases separated the two germline ends. Germline lookup yields CDR1 KGHSH and CDR2 LQKENI. There are 12 residues in the CDR3. CDR3 sequence reads: CASSPQNYGYTF. The CDR3, as DNA: TGTGCCAGCTCACCACAAAACTATGGCTACACCTTC.

J is TRBJ1-1 and V is TRBV4-1; unclear D gene. The CDR3 is 15 residues long. The germline V and J ends were trimmed by 2 bases and 4 bases, with 14 bases remaining between them. In germline, CDR1 is MGHRA, CDR2 YSYEKL. DNA of the CDR3: TGCGCCAGCAGCCAACCCCAAGGACTTGGCACTGAAGCTTTCTTT. This gives the protein CASSQPQGLGTEAFF.